Below are 8 T cell receptor beta chains sequenced from a single sample in a study of CD4 and CD8 cells across lung adenocarcinoma regions. From the PCR reads, TCRdb called clonotypes with MiXCR, one entry per CDR3 protein. The sample shows about 11,000 distinct CDR3 sequences, roughly 60% of them seen only once. Material for sequencing was CD8+ T cells from the margin of a lung tumor. These receptor sequences come from a male donor with lung adenocarcinoma. The CD4 and CD8 labels of this study may be unreliable.

The chain carries TRBV6-5 and TRBJ2-5, with D perhaps assigned TRBD1 or TRBD2 (6 bases each). This CDR3 has 15 residues. Germline V CDR1 and CDR2: MNHEY, SVGAGI. Trimming took 9 bases from V and 4 from J, leaving 21 bases between them. The CDR3 here is CARGYGSRDTETQYF. CDR3 DNA: TGTGCCAGGGGTTACGGGAGCCGGGACACAGAGACCCAGTACTTC.

V gene TRBV27 combines with J gene TRBJ2-1; 7 nucleotides agree with TRBD1. The CDR3 covers 14 residues. V was clipped by 5 bases and J by 7 bases; unmatched bases: 8. Germline CDR1 and CDR2: MNHEY and SMNVEV (reference sequence). The CDR3 loop reads CASSAMTGSNEQFF. The CDR3 DNA reads TGTGCCAGCAGTGCAATGACAGGGTCAAATGAGCAGTTCTTC.

V gene TRBV6-1 combines with J gene TRBJ2-5, with D tentatively TRBD2 (7 bases). This CDR3 spans 14 amino acids. V was pared by 8 bases and J by 6 bases, with 19 bases between. The germline CDR1 and CDR2 sequences are MNHNS and SASEGT. The CDR3 reads CASLGGRDRKTQYF. The CDR3, as DNA: TGTGCCAGCCTCGGGGGGCGTGACCGAAAGACCCAGTACTTC.

This clonotype was recorded a few times. The chain's CDR3 is CASSLAGGPGDTQYF. As DNA, the CDR3 is TGTGCCAGCAGTTTAGCGGGGGGGCCGGGAGATACGCAGTATTTT. This chain connects TRBV6-5 to TRBJ2-3; 11 nucleotides line up with TRBD2. J was trimmed by 5 bases and V by 4 bases; bases with no gene match: 5. CDR3 length: 15 amino acids. Germline V gives CDR1 MNHEY, CDR2 SVGAGI.

The chain employs TRBV11-3 and TRBJ2-2; D is perhaps TRBD1 or TRBD2 (5 bases each). The J call may not be correct, given that the DNA end is closer to TRBJ2-3. Germline CDR1 and CDR2: SGHNT and YENEEA. CDR3 length: 16 amino acids. The CDR3 sequence is CASSPRDAVNTDEQYF. The DNA of the CDR3 is TGTGCCAGCAGCCCCCGGGACGCTGTGAACACAGATGAGCAGTATTTT.

The rearrangement links TRBV6-1 to TRBJ2-7, with D possibly being TRBD2 (6 bases). The CDR3 has 15 amino acids. CDR1 is MNHNS and CDR2 is SASEGT in the germline V gene. Trimming took 1 base from V and 2 from J, leaving 12 bases between them. The chain's CDR3 is CASSEGAGWTYEQYF. The CDR3 DNA sequence: TGTGCCAGCAGTGAAGGGGCGGGGTGGACCTACGAGCAGTACTTC.

This chain uses TRBV6-1 with TRBJ2-3, with 7 bases identical to TRBD2. The CDR3 runs 18 residues. Germline CDR1 reads MNHNS; CDR2 reads SASEGT. V was clipped by 6 bases and J by 2 bases; unmatched bases: 17. The CDR3 sequence: CASSLRRTKGGFTDTQYF. Here the CDR3 DNA reads TGTGCCAGCAGCCTAAGGAGGACAAAGGGAGGGTTCACAGATACGCAGTATTTT.

The chain employs TRBV6-1 and TRBJ2-1, with 9 bases that match TRBD1. The J call may not be correct, given that the DNA end is closer to TRBJ2-7. The V gene's germline CDR1 is MNHNS and CDR2 SASEGT. This CDR3 comprises 14 residues. The CDR3 DNA reads TGTGCCAGCACTAGACAGGGGGGACCCTACGAGCAGTACTTC. Translating it yields CASTRQGGPYEQYF.